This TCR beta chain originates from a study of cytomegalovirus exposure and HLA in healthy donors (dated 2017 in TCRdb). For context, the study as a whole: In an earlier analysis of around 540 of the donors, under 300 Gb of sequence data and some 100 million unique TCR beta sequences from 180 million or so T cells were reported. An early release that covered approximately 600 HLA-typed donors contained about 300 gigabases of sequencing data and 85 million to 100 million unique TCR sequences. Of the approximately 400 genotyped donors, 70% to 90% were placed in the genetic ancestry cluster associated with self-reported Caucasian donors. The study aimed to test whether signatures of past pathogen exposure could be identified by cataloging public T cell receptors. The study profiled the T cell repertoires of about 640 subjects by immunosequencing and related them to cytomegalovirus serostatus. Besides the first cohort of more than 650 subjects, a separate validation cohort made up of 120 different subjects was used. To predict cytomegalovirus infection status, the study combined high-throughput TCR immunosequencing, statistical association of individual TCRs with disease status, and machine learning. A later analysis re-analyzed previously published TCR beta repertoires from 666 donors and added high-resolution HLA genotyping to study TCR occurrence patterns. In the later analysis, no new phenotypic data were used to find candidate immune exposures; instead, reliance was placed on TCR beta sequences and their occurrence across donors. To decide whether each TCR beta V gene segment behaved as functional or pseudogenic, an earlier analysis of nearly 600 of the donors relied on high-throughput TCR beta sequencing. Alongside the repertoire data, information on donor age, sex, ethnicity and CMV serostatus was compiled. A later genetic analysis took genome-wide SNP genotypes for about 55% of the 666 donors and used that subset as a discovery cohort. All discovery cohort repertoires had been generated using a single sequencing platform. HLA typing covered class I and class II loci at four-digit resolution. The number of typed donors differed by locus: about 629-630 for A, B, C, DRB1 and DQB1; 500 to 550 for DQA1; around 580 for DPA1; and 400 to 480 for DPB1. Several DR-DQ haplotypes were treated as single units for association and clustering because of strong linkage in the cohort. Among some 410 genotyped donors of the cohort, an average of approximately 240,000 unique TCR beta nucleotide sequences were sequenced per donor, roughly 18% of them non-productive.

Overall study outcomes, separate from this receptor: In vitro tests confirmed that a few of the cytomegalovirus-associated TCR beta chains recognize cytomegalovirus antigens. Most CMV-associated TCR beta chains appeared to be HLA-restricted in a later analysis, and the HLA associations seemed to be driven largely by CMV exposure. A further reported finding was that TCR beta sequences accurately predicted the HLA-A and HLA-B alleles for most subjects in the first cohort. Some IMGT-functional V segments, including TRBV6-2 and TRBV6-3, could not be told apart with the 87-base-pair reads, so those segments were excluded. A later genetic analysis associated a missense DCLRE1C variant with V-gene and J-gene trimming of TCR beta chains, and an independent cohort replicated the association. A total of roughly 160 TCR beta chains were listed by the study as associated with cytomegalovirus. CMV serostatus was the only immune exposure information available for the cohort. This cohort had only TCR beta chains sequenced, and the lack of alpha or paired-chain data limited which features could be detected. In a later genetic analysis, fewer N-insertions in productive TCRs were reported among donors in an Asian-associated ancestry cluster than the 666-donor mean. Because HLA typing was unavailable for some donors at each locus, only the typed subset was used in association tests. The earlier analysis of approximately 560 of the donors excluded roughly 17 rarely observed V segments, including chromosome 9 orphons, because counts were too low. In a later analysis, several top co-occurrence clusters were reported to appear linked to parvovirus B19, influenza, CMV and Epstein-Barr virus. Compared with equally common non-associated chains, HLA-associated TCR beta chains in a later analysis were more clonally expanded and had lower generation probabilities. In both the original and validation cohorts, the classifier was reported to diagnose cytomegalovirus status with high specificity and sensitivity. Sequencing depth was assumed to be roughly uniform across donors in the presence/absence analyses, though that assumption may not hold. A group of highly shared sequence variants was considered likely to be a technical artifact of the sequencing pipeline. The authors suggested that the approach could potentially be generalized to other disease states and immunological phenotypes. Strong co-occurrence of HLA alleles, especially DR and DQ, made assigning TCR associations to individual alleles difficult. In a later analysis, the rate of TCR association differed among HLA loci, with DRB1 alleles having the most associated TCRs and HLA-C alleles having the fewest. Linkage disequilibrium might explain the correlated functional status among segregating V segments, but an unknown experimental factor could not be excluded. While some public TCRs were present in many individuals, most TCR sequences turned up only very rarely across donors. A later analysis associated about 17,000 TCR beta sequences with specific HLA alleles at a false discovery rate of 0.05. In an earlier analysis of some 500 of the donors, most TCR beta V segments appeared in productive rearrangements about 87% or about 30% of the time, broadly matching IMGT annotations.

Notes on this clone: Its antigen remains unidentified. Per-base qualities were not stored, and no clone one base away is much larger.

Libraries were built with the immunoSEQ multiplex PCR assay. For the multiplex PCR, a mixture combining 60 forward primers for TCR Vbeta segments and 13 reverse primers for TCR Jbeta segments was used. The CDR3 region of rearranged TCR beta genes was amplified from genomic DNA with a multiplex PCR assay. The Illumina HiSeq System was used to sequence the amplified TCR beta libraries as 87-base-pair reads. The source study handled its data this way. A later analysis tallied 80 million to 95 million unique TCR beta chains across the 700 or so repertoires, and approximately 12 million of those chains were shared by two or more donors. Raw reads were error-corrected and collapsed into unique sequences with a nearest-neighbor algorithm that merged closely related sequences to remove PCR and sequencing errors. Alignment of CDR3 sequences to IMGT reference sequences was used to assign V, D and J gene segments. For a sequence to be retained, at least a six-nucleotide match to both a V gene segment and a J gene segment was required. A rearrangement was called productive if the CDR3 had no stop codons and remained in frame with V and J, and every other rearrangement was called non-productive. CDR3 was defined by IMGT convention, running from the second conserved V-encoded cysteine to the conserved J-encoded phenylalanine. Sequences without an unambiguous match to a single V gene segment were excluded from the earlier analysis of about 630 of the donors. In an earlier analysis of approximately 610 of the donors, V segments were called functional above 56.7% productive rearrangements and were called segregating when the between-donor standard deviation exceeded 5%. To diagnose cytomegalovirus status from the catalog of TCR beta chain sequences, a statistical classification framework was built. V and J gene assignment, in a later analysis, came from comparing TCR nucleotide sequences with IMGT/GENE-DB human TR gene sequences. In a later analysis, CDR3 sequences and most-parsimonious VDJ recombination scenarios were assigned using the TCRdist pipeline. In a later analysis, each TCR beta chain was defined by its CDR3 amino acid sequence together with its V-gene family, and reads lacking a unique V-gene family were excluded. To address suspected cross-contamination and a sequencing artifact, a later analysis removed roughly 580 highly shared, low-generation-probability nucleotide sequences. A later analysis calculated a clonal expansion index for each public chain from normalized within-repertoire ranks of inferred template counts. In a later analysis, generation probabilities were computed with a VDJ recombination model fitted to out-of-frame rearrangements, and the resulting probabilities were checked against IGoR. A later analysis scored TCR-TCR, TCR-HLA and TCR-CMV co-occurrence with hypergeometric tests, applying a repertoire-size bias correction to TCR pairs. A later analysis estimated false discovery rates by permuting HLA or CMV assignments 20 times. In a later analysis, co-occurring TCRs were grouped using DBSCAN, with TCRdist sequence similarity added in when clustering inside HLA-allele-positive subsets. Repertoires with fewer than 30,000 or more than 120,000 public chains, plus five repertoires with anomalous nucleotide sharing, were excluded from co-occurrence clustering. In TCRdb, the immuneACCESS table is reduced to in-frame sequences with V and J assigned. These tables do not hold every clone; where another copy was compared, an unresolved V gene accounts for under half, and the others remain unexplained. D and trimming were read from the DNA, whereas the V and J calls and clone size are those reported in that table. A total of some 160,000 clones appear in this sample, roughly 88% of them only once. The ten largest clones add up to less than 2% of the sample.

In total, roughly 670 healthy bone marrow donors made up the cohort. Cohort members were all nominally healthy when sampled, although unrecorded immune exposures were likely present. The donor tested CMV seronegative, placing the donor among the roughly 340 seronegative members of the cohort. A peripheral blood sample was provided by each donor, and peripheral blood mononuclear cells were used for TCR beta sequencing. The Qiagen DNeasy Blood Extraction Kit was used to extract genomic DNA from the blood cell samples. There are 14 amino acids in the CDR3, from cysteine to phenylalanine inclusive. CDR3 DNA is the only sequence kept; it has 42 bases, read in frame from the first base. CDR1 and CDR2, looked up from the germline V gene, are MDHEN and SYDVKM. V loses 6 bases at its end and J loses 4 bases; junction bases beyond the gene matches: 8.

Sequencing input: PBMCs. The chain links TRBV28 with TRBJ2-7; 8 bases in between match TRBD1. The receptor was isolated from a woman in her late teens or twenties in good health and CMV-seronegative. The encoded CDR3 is CASRPRDRLYEQYF. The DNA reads TGTGCCAGCAGACCCCGGGACAGGTTGTACGAGCAGTACTTC.